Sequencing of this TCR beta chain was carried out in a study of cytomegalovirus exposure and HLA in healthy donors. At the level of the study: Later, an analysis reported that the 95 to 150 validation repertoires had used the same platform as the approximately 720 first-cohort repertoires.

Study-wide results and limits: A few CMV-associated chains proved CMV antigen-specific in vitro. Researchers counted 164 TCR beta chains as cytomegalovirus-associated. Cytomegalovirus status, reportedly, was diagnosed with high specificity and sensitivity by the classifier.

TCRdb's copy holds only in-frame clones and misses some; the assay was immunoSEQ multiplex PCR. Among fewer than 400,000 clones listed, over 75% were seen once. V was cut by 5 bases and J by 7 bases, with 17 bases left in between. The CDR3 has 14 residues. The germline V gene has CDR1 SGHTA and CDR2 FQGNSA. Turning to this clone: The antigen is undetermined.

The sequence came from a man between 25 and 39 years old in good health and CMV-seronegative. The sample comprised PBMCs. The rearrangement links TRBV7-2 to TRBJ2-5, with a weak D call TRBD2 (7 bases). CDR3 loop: CASSRGGVEGTQYF. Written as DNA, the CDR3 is TGTGCCAGCAGCCGAGGGGGGGTGGAAGGGACCCAGTACTTC.